These 20 T cell receptor beta chains share one sample of origin, sequenced in a study of vaccination and CD4 T cells after COVID-19. The treatment is: roughly ten-day PBMC culture with coronavirus spike peptide pools or control peptides (ViraFEST assay). At the Johns Hopkins FTIC core, DNA taken from cultured CD4+ T cells was sequenced by way of the Oncomine TCR Beta short-read assay. TCRdb redid the calling of the PCR reads with MiXCR, one entry per CDR3 protein. The data show around 11,000 distinct CDR3 sequences, over 55% seen once. Antigens of these TCRs are unknown. The sample consisted of CD4+ T cells from blood, cultured in vitro. These TCRs come from a human donor who had recovered from COVID-19.

The rearrangement joins TRBV15 to TRBJ2-7; 10 nucleotides align to TRBD2. CDR3 length: 14 amino acids. CDR1 and CDR2 (germline): LNHNV, YYDKDF (reference sequence). V lost 3 bases to trimming and J lost 4 bases; unmatched junction nucleotides: 3. Written as DNA, the CDR3 is TGTGCCACCAGCAGGCTACTAGCGGGGTACGAGCAGTACTTC. Translating gives CATSRLLAGYEQYF. Using reference TRBV15 and TRBJ2-7 for the parts outside the CDR3, the full variable domain is DAMVIQNPRYQVTQFGKPVTLSCSQTLNHNVMYWYQQKSSQAPKLLFHYYDKDFNNEADTPDNFQSRRPNTSFCFLDIRSPGLGDTAMYLCATSRLLAGYEQYFGPGTRLTVT.

This chain connects TRBV6-1 to TRBJ2-7; D unresolved. V lost 0 bases and J lost 3, with 12 bases in between. Germline CDR1 MNHNS, CDR2 SASEGT. The CDR3 is made up of 15 amino acids. CDR3: CASSEAPRWNYEQYF. The DNA of the CDR3 is TGTGCCAGCAGTGAAGCCCCCCGATGGAACTACGAGCAGTACTTC.

J is TRBJ1-5 and V is TRBV4-1, with a weak D call TRBD1 (6 bases). V lost 4 bases, J lost 4 bases, and 20 bases lay in between. The CDR3 has 17 amino acids. From germline, CDR1 is MGHRA and CDR2 YSYEKL. The CDR3 protein is CASSLRTGNLRNQPQHF. The CDR3 region has the DNA TGCGCCAGCAGCCTGCGAACAGGGAACCTTAGGAATCAGCCCCAGCATTTT.

In this sample, this clonotype turned up a few times. The V and J genes are TRBV20-1 and TRBJ1-6, with D possibly TRBD1 on 6 matching bases. The CDR3 is made up of 15 amino acids. CDR1 and CDR2 (germline): DFQATT, SNEGSKA (reference sequence). Trimming took 5 bases from V and 3 from J, leaving 14 bases between them. The CDR3 region has the DNA TGCAGTGCTCCAGTGGGGACACTCTATAATTCACCCCTCCACTTT. Amino acid sequence: CSAPVGTLYNSPLHF.

This clonotype counts as medium-sized (0.01 to 0.1%). The chain couples TRBV7-8 to TRBJ2-1; 9 bases are a match to TRBD2. Unmatched junction bases numbered 10, after V lost 1 base and J lost 12 bases. The CDR3 totals 15 residues. Per germline, CDR1 SGHVS and CDR2 FQNEAQ. This CDR3 reads CASSLDGGRALRQFF. DNA for the CDR3: TGTGCCAGCAGCTTAGACGGCGGGAGGGCCTTGAGGCAGTTCTTC.

The rearrangement links TRBV6-1 to TRBJ2-1; 8 bases line up with TRBD1. V trimming: 5 bases; J trimming: 15 bases; junction bases outside the gene matches: 6. The CDR3 runs 11 residues. Germline-derived CDR1 and CDR2 are MNHNS and SASEGT. CDR3 sequence reads: CASSRDRRVFF. The CDR3 DNA is TGTGCCAGCAGTCGGGACAGGCGGGTGTTCTTC.

The CDR3: CASSRPGPDYGYTF. The CDR3 DNA follows: TGTGCCAGCAGCAGACCGGGACCCGACTATGGCTACACCTTC. The chain couples TRBV5-8 to TRBJ1-2, with D tentatively TRBD1 (5 bases). CDR1 SGHTS and CDR2 YDEGEE come from the germline V gene. V was trimmed by 4 bases and J by 3 bases, leaving 13 bases between them. The CDR3 has 14 residues. The full variable domain, its missing parts supplied by reference TRBV5-8 and TRBJ1-2, is EAGVTQSPTHLIKTRGQQATLRCSPISGHTSVYWYQQALGLGLQFLLWYDEGEERNRGNFPPRFSGRQFPNYSSELNVNALELEDSALYLCASSRPGPDYGYTFGSGTRLTVV.

The chain uses TRBV2 and TRBJ2-7, with D possibly matching TRBD2 (5 bases). With 8 bases removed from V and 3 bases from J, the gap between germline ends came to 14 bases. CDR3 length: 13 residues. The V gene's germline CDR1 is SNHLY and CDR2 FYNNEI. For the CDR3, the DNA is TGTGCCAGCTATCCGGTAACTAGCTACGAGCAGTACTTC. It translates to CASYPVTSYEQYF.

Notes on this clonotype: At one of its ends the junction is not consistent with the germline gene, which may arise from a read error. The chain carries TRBV7-1 and TRBJ1-2, with 8 bases lining up with TRBD1. TRBV7-1 is flagged as an ORF with uncertain function. The CDR3 totals 17 residues. The CDR3 region has the DNA TGCGCCAGCAGCTTGGCCCCACCAGGACAGGGAGGGGATGGCTACACCTTC. Translating it yields CASSLAPPGQGGDGYTF.

This rearrangement joins TRBV7-9 to TRBJ2-3; 10 bases map to TRBD1. The V and J ends lost 0 bases and 7 bases, in that order; junction bases with no gene match: 4. Germline V gene sequence: CDR1 SEHNR, CDR2 FQNEAQ (reference sequence). This CDR3 contains 15 residues. CDR3: CASSLARDRGYTQYF. In DNA form, the CDR3 reads TGTGCCAGCAGCTTAGCTCGGGACAGGGGATATACGCAGTATTTT.

The gene calls are TRBV7-2 and TRBJ2-3; D uncertain. This CDR3 contains 15 residues. Trimming shortened V by 5 bases and J by 6 bases, and 18 bases separated the two germline ends. Germline CDR1 reads SGHTA; CDR2 reads FQGNSA. The DNA of the CDR3 is TGTGCCAGCAGCCGGTCGTCCTTTTCCCTCGATACGCAGTATTTT. Protein product: CASSRSSFSLDTQYF.

The chain links TRBV6-1 to TRBJ1-1; D is unclear. V was cut by 7 bases and J by 8 bases, with 11 bases left in between. CDR1 is MNHNS, CDR2 SASEGT, per germline. The CDR3 consists of 11 residues. The CDR3 is CASTKMGEAFF. DNA for the CDR3: TGTGCCAGCACTAAGATGGGGGAAGCTTTCTTT.

V usage is TRBV2 and J usage is TRBJ1-2; D is undetermined. V lost 4 bases to trimming and J lost 3 bases, with 9 bases between them. The germline V gene encodes CDR1 SNHLY and CDR2 FYNNEI. The CDR3 extends over 13 amino acids. The chain's CDR3 is CASSVDGDYGYTF. DNA of the CDR3: TGTGCCAGCAGTGTCGACGGGGACTATGGCTACACCTTC.

This clonotype was seen just once. The chain combines TRBV19 with TRBJ2-2; possibly TRBD1 for D (6 bases). In germline, CDR1 is LNHDA, CDR2 SQIVND (reference sequence). The CDR3 is 15 residues long. V was clipped by 7 bases and J by 3 bases, with 15 bases between them. The CDR3: CASISGGAYTGELFF. In nucleotides, the CDR3 is TGTGCCAGTATTTCTGGGGGCGCTTACACCGGGGAGCTGTTTTTT.

This clonotype has more than one count but fewer than ten. V is TRBV6-1 and J is TRBJ1-1; no firm D call. V lost 7 bases and J lost 5, with 17 bases in between. The CDR3 length is 14 residues. Germline CDR1 and CDR2: MNHNS and SASEGT. The CDR3 sequence is CASKDLPGVTEAFF. The CDR3 nucleotides read TGTGCCAGCAAGGATCTTCCGGGAGTAACTGAAGCTTTCTTT.

This sequence joins TRBV6-5 and TRBJ2-1; D is ambiguous. V dropped 3 bases and J dropped 8 bases, with 5 bases sitting between them. Germline V gives CDR1 MNHEY, CDR2 SVGAGI. The CDR3 sequence is 11 residues long. The CDR3 region is CASSYWHEQFF. The CDR3 coding sequence is TGTGCCAGCAGTTATTGGCATGAGCAGTTCTTC.

This clonotype has only one observation. The chain links TRBV20-1 to TRBJ1-2; D not certain. Trimming shortened V by 5 bases and J by 4 bases, and 11 bases separated the two germline ends. The CDR3 loop spans 12 amino acids. Germline V gene lookup returns CDR1 DFQATT and CDR2 SNEGSKA (reference sequence). Written as DNA, the CDR3 is TGCAGTGCTCGAGTCCAAGGCTATGGCTACACCTTC. This sequence encodes CSARVQGYGYTF.

This chain connects TRBV24-1 to TRBJ1-1; 7 positions agree with TRBD1. In germline, CDR1 is KGHDR, CDR2 SFDVKD. The CDR3 length is 17 residues. V trimming: 5 bases; J trimming: 4 bases; junction bases outside the gene matches: 15. In DNA form, the CDR3 reads TGTGCCACCAGTGGTGAACCTCGACAGGGTTATAGCACTGAAGCTTTCTTT. Amino acids: CATSGEPRQGYSTEAFF.

This chain connects TRBV20-1 to TRBJ2-5; a weak D match, TRBD2 (5 bases). Trimming removed 0 bases at V and 7 bases at J, with 18 bases between. The CDR3 totals 15 residues. Germline assignment: CDR1 DFQATT and CDR2 SNEGSKA (reference sequence). Here the CDR3 DNA reads TGCAGTGCTAGAGATCTTAGTGGGTCCGCGGGGACCCAGTACTTC. It codes for CSARDLSGSAGTQYF.

In its sample, this clonotype was seen a few times. The rearrangement links TRBV20-1 to TRBJ1-2, with a weak D call TRBD1 (5 bases). Looked up from germline, CDR1 is DFQATT and CDR2 is SNEGSKA (reference sequence). Trimming shortened V by 6 bases and J by 2 bases, and 16 bases separated the two germline ends. This CDR3 spans 14 amino acids. CDR3 protein: CSAGTGTVNYGYTF. CDR3 in DNA: TGCAGTGCGGGCACCGGGACGGTAAACTATGGCTACACCTTC.